This TCR beta chain comes out of a study of early T cells in non-severe SARS-CoV-2 infection. General study points: There was a bias toward anti-spike CD8 responses in VDJdb matching, which missed private and CD4 specificities.

Germline CDR1 is SGHVS and CDR2 is FQNEAQ. Deletions cut 1 base from V and 2 bases from J, with 8 bases between. There are 14 residues in the CDR3. TCRdb re-derived calls from the 5' RACE reads in MiXCR, one entry per CDR3 protein. The table has around 30,000 distinct CDR3 sequences, over 8.5% seen once. This clonotype was seen ten or more times. Its specificity is unknown. This clonotype was obtained from an adult who was a healthcare worker with PCR-confirmed SARS-CoV-2 infection or an uninfected control (not recorded which). The J gene is TRBJ1-1, the V gene TRBV7-8; perhaps TRBD1 as D (5 bases). The sample consisted of whole blood. CDR3 sequence (DNA): TGTGCCAGCAGCTTAGAACAGGAAAACACTGAAGCTTTCTTT. Translating gives CASSLEQENTEAFF.